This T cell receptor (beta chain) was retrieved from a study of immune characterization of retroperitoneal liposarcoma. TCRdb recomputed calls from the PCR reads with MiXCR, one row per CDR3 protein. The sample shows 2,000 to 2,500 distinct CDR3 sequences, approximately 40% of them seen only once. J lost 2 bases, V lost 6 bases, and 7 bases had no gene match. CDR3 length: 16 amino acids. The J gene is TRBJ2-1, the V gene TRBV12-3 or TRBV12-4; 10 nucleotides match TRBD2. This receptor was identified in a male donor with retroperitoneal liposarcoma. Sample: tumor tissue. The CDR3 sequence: CASSLTSGGAYNEQFF. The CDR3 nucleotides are TGTGCCAGCAGCCTGACGAGCGGGGGGGCCTACAATGAGCAGTTCTTC.